Following are 25 T cell receptor beta chains from one sample sequenced in a study of cytomegalovirus exposure and HLA in healthy donors. 13 Jbeta primers and 60 Vbeta primers were used for the PCR. Sequencing used immunoSEQ multiplex PCR; TCRdb keeps in-frame clones, though not all of them. The sample has about 180,000 clones; approximately 80% are singletons. The sequenced sample consisted of PBMCs. Receptors originate from a young man in good health and CMV-seronegative.

The chain has TRBV5-4 and TRBJ2-7; TRBD1 matches 9 bases. Germline CDR1 SGHNT, CDR2 YYREEE (reference sequence). The CDR3 extends over 14 amino acids. The J segment lost 4 bases and the V segment lost 3 bases, leaving 5 bases of the junction unmatched. The CDR3 DNA follows: TGTGCCAGCAGCTCGGGACAGGGCTTTTACGAGCAGTACTTC. It encodes CASSSGQGFYEQYF.

The chain recombines TRBV13 with TRBJ2-7; 7 nucleotides line up with TRBD1. V was clipped by 0 bases and J by 3 bases; unmatched bases: 2. The CDR3 extends over 14 amino acids. Per the germline V gene, CDR1 is PRHDT and CDR2 is FYEKMQ (reference sequence). The CDR3 sequence is CASSLGGTDYEQYF. The CDR3 DNA follows: TGTGCCAGCAGCTTAGGGGGGACAGACTACGAGCAGTACTTC.

This rearrangement joins TRBV7-8 to TRBJ1-5; tentatively, D is TRBD1 (6 bases). The CDR3 runs 17 residues. Trimming shortened V by 6 bases and J by 0 bases, and 18 bases separated the two germline ends. Germline loops: CDR1 SGHVS, CDR2 FQNEAQ. The CDR3 sequence is CASSFKGTRYSNQPQHF. The DNA for the CDR3 is TGTGCCAGCAGTTTTAAGGGGACAAGATATAGCAATCAGCCCCAGCATTTT.

In this sample, this clone turned up a few times. The rearrangement uses TRBV15 and TRBJ1-2, with a possible D match to TRBD1 (6 bases). Between the trimmed V and J ends, which lost 4 bases and 4 bases, there was a span of 13 bases. This CDR3 region has 14 residues. From germline, CDR1 is LNHNV and CDR2 YYDKDF (reference sequence). In DNA, the CDR3 is TGTGCCACCAGCAACCTCGACAGGCTCTATGGCTACACCTTC. Its translation: CATSNLDRLYGYTF.

The chain couples TRBV5-5 to TRBJ1-1, with D unresolved. Germline CDR1 SGHKS, CDR2 YYEKEE (reference sequence). V shed 2 bases and J shed 8 bases, with 7 bases lying between them. CDR3 size: 11 residues. In nucleotides, the CDR3 is TGTGCCAGCAGCTTTACGGGAGAAGCTTTCTTT. The encoded protein is CASSFTGEAFF.

V gene TRBV5-6 combines with J gene TRBJ1-2; D not certain. Per the germline V gene, CDR1 is SGHDT and CDR2 is YYEEEE. The CDR3 consists of 15 residues. With 0 bases removed from V and 5 bases from J, the gap between germline ends came to 14 bases. The CDR3 DNA follows: TGTGCCAGCAGCTTGGATCCAGGAAACCCTTATGGCTACACCTTC. This translates into CASSLDPGNPYGYTF.

V and J are TRBV7-9 and TRBJ1-1; TRBD1 might be the D (5 bases). This CDR3 comprises 14 residues. Germline CDR1 reads SEHNR; CDR2 reads FQNEAQ (reference sequence). Trimming stripped 2 bases from V and 6 bases from J, with 13 bases between. CDR3 loop: CASSLPGSPPEAFF. CDR3 bases: TGTGCCAGCAGCTTACCAGGGTCTCCCCCTGAAGCTTTCTTT.

Concerning this clone itself: The junction departs from germline at one end; a sequencing error may be responsible. The J gene is TRBJ2-2, the V gene TRBV7-9, with D unresolved. The CDR3 sequence is 12 residues long. Germline assignment: CDR1 SEHNR and CDR2 FQNEAQ (reference sequence). CDR3 in DNA: TGTTCCAGCAGCCCCAGCACCGGGGAGCTGTTTTTT. It translates to CSSSPSTGELFF.

Comments on this clone: Other DNA sequences in the same sample also yield this CDR3. The chain carries TRBV4-1 and TRBJ1-4; 10 positions agree with TRBD1. The V and J ends lost 3 bases and 8 bases, in that order; junction bases with no gene match: 9. The germline V gene has CDR1 MGHRA and CDR2 YSYEKL. The CDR3 loop spans 16 amino acids. The chain's CDR3 is CASSQATGGSWEKLFF. CDR3 bases: TGCGCCAGCAGCCAGGCGACAGGGGGCTCTTGGGAAAAACTGTTTTTT.

This chain links TRBV25-1 with TRBJ2-7; D may be TRBD2 (5 bases). The CDR3 loop spans 15 amino acids. V gave up 1 base and J gave up 0 bases, with 10 bases separating them. The V gene's germline CDR1 is MGHDK and CDR2 SYGVNS. For the CDR3, the DNA is TGTGCCAGCAGTGAATTAACTGGGAGCTCCTACGAGCAGTACTTC. Translated: CASSELTGSSYEQYF.

The V call is TRBV5-6, the J call TRBJ2-2; D might be TRBD1 (5 bases). The germline CDR1 and CDR2 sequences are SGHDT and YYEEEE. The length of the CDR3 is 14 residues. V was pared by 8 bases and J by 4 bases, with 15 bases between. The CDR3, as DNA: TGTGCCAGTATCAACCAGGGTGGCACCGGGGAGCTGTTTTTT. Translation: CASINQGGTGELFF.

DNA of the CDR3: TGTGCCAGCAGCCCAGGACTAGCGGGTGGCTACGAGCAGTACTTC. Protein product: CASSPGLAGGYEQYF. V gene TRBV7-8 combines with J gene TRBJ2-7; 11 bases fit TRBD2. CDR3 size: 15 residues. V lost 5 bases and J lost 3; bases outside the gene matches: 6. Germline loops: CDR1 SGHVS, CDR2 FQNEAQ.

This chain uses TRBV7-2 with TRBJ2-7, with 10 bases identical to TRBD2. The CDR3 length is 18 residues. After removal of 3 bases from V and 1 base from J, the junction contained 12 bases not matched to a gene. CDR1 and CDR2 from the germline V gene are SGHTA and FQGNSA. The CDR3 nucleotides are TGTGCCAGCAGCTTGTCCCCCGCCTCTAGCGGGGGATCCTACGAGCAGTACTTC. It translates to CASSLSPASSGGSYEQYF.

V gene TRBV2 combines with J gene TRBJ1-2, with D possibly TRBD1 on 6 matching bases. There are 13 residues in the CDR3. CDR1 SNHLY and CDR2 FYNNEI come from the germline V gene. Trimming removed 7 bases at V and 7 bases at J, with 16 bases between. The CDR3 spells CASTGSGGSGYTF. CDR3 DNA: TGTGCCAGCACCGGGTCGGGGGGCAGTGGCTACACCTTC.

J is TRBJ2-4 and V is TRBV2; D may be TRBD2 (6 bases). Germline CDR1 SNHLY, CDR2 FYNNEI. This CDR3 contains 15 residues. V was clipped by 5 bases and J by 5 bases, with 16 bases between them. The DNA of the CDR3 is TGTGCCAGCAGTAAAACGACTAGGGCCCAAAACATTCAGTACTTC. Its protein is CASSKTTRAQNIQYF. The full variable domain, its missing parts supplied by reference TRBV2 and TRBJ2-4, is EPEVTQTPSHQVTQMGQEVILRCVPISNHLYFYWYRQILGQKVEFLVSFYNNEISEKSEIFDDQFSVERPDGSNFTLKIRSTKLEDSAMYFCASSKTTRAQNIQYFGAGTRLSVL.

CDR3 DNA sequence: TGTGCCAGCAGGGCCCAGGGATCCTACGAGCAGTACTTC. This encodes CASRAQGSYEQYF. The rearrangement uses TRBV28 and TRBJ2-7, with D possibly matching TRBD1 (5 bases). From germline, CDR1 is MDHEN and CDR2 SYDVKM. V lost 6 bases and J lost 1, with 10 bases in between. The CDR3 has 13 amino acids.

The rearrangement joins TRBV19 to TRBJ2-5; D unresolved. V was cut by 3 bases and J by 5 bases, with 4 bases left in between. The germline V gene has CDR1 LNHDA and CDR2 SQIVND (reference sequence). CDR3 length equals 11 residues. CDR3 nucleotide sequence: TGTGCCAGTAGTATCCAGGAGACCCAGTACTTC. Translated, it gives CASSIQETQYF.

The chain has TRBV19 and TRBJ2-2, with 9 nucleotides matching TRBD2. Germline lookup yields CDR1 LNHDA and CDR2 SQIVND (reference sequence). The V and J ends lost 5 bases and 4 bases, in that order; junction bases with no gene match: 8. The CDR3 consists of 16 residues. CDR3 in amino acids: CASSARGLAITGELFF. CDR3 sequence (DNA): TGTGCCAGTAGTGCCAGGGGACTAGCTATCACCGGGGAGCTGTTTTTT.

The V call is TRBV5-4, the J call TRBJ2-5; D may be TRBD2 (5 bases). Germline CDR1 SGHNT, CDR2 YYREEE (reference sequence). The V end was cut by 6 bases, the J end by 0 bases, with 15 bases between. The CDR3 is 15 residues long. This chain's CDR3 is CASTPGGLNQETQYF. CDR3 bases: TGTGCCAGCACCCCCGGAGGACTGAACCAAGAGACCCAGTACTTC.

The table lists this clone with a count of one. The chain is built from TRBV27 and TRBJ1-5, with TRBD1 matching 7 bases. With V trimmed by 2 bases and J by 4 bases, 11 bases remained unmatched. The CDR3 has 17 amino acids. Looked up from germline, CDR1 is MNHEY and CDR2 is SMNVEV (reference sequence). The CDR3 protein is CASSLRWTGQHNQPQHF. Written as DNA, the CDR3 is TGTGCCAGCAGTTTAAGATGGACGGGACAGCATAATCAGCCCCAGCATTTT.

This chain links TRBV7-3 with TRBJ1-6; D perhaps matches TRBD1 (5 bases). V was cut by 1 base and J by 9 bases, with 13 bases left in between. The CDR3 spans 15 residues. From germline, CDR1 is SGHTA and CDR2 FQGTGA. CDR3 DNA sequence: TGTGCCAGCAGCTTAATAGGTGTAGGGGTTTCACCCCTCCACTTT. It specifies CASSLIGVGVSPLHF. Full variable domain (rest looked up from reference TRBV7-3 and TRBJ1-6): GAGVSQTPSNKVTEKGKYVELRCDPISGHTALYWYRQSLGQGPEFLIYFQGTGAADDSGLPNDRFFAVRPEGSVSTLKIQRTERGDSAVYLCASSLIGVGVSPLHFGNGTRLTVT.

The rearrangement uses TRBV7-2 and TRBJ2-5; 9 bases line up with TRBD1. Near its end, the DNA agrees better with TRBJ2-7, so the J call may be wrong. In germline, CDR1 is SGHTA, CDR2 FQGNSA. The CDR3 length is 15 residues. The CDR3 here is CASRFWDRASYEQYF. The DNA of the CDR3 is TGTGCCAGCAGATTCTGGGACAGGGCCTCCTACGAGCAGTACTTC.

The CDR3 is CASSLAGGPVEQYF. CDR3 sequence (DNA): TGTGCCAGTAGTCTTGCGGGAGGGCCCGTCGAGCAGTACTTC. The rearrangement links TRBV19 to TRBJ2-7; 9 bases line up with TRBD2. With 5 bases clipped from V and 6 bases from J, the junction kept 8 bases outside the gene matches. The CDR3 consists of 14 residues. In germline, CDR1 is LNHDA, CDR2 SQIVND (reference sequence).

The J gene is TRBJ2-1, the V gene TRBV27, with a weak D call TRBD2 (6 bases). Trimming pared 3 bases from V and 2 bases from J, leaving 11 bases between. Germline lookup yields CDR1 MNHEY and CDR2 SMNVEV (reference sequence). CDR3 length: 15 amino acids. CDR3 loop: CASSFTGTPYNEQFF. CDR3 sequence (DNA): TGTGCCAGCAGTTTTACCGGGACTCCCTACAATGAGCAGTTCTTC.

The chain links TRBV6-5 to TRBJ2-7; the D is unclear. CDR1 MNHEY and CDR2 SVGAGI come from the germline V gene. V lost 6 bases, J lost 4 bases, and 13 bases lay in between. This CDR3 is built from 13 residues. Here the CDR3 reads CASRYGENYEQYF. DNA of the CDR3: TGTGCCAGCAGGTATGGAGAAAATTACGAGCAGTACTTC.